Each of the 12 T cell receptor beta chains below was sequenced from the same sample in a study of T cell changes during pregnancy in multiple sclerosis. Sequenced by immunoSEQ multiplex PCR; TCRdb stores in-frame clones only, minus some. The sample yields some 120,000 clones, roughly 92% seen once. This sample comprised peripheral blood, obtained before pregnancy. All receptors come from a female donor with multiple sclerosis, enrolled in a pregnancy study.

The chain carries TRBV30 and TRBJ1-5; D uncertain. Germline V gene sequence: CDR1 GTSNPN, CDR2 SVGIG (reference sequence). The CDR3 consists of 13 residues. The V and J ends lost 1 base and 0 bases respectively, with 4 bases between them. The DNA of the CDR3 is TGTGCCTGGAGTGGGAGTAGCAATCAGCCCCAGCATTTT. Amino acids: CAWSGSSNQPQHF.

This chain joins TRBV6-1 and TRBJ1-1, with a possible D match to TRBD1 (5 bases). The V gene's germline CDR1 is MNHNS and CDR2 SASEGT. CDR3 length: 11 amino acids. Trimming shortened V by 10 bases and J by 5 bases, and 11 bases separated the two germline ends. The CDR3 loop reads CATGRGTEAFF. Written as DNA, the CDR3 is TGTGCCACCGGACGGGGGACTGAAGCTTTCTTT.

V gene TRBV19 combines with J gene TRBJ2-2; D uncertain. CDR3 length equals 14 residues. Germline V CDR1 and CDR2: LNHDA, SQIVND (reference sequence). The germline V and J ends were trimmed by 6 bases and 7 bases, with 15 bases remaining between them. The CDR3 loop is CASSAPPEIGELFF. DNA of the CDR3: TGTGCCAGTAGCGCCCCGCCGGAGATCGGGGAGCTGTTTTTT.

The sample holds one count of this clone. As DNA, the CDR3 is TGTGCCATCAGTGAGGCCCGGACAGGGGCAGGCACAGATACGCAGTATTTT. Encoded protein: CAISEARTGAGTDTQYF. The chain is built from TRBV10-3 and TRBJ2-3; 9 nucleotides line up with TRBD1. The germline V gene encodes CDR1 ENHRY and CDR2 SYGVKD. Trimming took 2 bases from V and 1 from J; bases not matched to a gene: 7. The CDR3 sequence is 17 residues long.

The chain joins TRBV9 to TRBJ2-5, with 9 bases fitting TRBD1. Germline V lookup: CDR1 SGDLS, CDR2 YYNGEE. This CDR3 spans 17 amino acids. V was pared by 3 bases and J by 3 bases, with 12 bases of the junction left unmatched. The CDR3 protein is CASSETGGKGVKETQYF. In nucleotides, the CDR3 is TGTGCCAGCAGCGAGACAGGGGGGAAAGGGGTGAAAGAGACCCAGTACTTC.

The CDR3 nucleotides read TGTGCCTGGGACAGGGGGAACTATGGCTACACCTTC. This translates into CAWDRGNYGYTF. The V and J genes are TRBV30 and TRBJ1-2; 9 positions agree with TRBD1. From germline, CDR1 is GTSNPN and CDR2 SVGIG (reference sequence). Trimming at V came to 5 bases and at J to 2 bases, leaving 0 bases not matched to a gene. The CDR3 has 12 amino acids.

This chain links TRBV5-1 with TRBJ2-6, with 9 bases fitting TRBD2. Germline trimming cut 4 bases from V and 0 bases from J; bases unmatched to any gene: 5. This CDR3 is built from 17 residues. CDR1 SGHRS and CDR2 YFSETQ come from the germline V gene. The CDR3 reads CASSGTSFNSGANVLTF. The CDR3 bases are TGCGCCAGCAGCGGGACTAGCTTTAACTCTGGGGCCAACGTCCTGACTTTC.

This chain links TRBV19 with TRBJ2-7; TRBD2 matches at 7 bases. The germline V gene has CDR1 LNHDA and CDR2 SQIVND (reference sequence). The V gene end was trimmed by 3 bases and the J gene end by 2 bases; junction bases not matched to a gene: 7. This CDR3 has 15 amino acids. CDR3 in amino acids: CASSMRDGGTYEQYF. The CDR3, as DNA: TGTGCCAGTAGTATGAGGGACGGGGGGACCTACGAGCAGTACTTC.

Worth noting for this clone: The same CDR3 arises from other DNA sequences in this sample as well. The CDR3 sequence: CASSLQGNYGYTF. The CDR3, as DNA: TGCGCCAGCAGCTTACAGGGTAACTATGGCTACACCTTC. The J gene is TRBJ1-2, the V gene TRBV5-1, with D possibly matching TRBD1 (6 bases). This CDR3 spans 13 amino acids. CDR1 and CDR2 from the germline V gene are SGHRS and YFSETQ. V was pared by 2 bases and J by 1 base, with 6 bases between. The whole variable domain, remainder taken from reference TRBV5-1 and TRBJ1-2, is KAGVTQTPRYLIKTRGQQVTLSCSPISGHRSVSWYQQTPGQGLQFLFEYFSETQRNKGNFPGRFSGRQFSNSRSEMNVSTLELGDSALYLCASSLQGNYGYTFGSGTRLTVV.

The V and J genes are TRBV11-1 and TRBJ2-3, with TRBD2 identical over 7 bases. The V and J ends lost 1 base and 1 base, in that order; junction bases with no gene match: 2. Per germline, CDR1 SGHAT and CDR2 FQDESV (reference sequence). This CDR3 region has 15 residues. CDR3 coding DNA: TGTGCCAGCAGCTTAGAGCGGGGTCGCACAGATACGCAGTATTTT. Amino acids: CASSLERGRTDTQYF. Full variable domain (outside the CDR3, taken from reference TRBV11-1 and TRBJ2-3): EAEVAQSPRYKITEKSQAVAFWCDPISGHATLYWYRQILGQGPELLVQFQDESVVDDSQLPKDRFSAERLKGVDSTLKIQPAELGDSAMYLCASSLERGRTDTQYFGPGTRLTVL.

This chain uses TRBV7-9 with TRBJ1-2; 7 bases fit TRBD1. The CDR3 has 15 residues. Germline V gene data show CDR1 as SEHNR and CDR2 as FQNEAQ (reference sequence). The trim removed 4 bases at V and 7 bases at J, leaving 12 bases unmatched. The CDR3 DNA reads TGTGCCAGCAGCTCCCCACCCGAGGGGGCTGGTGGCTACACCTTC. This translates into CASSSPPEGAGGYTF.

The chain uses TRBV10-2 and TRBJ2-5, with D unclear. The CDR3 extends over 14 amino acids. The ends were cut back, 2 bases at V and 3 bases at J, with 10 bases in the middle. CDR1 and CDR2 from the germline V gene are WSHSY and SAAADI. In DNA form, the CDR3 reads TGCGCCAGCAGTGAGAATTCCCGGGAAGAGACCCAGTACTTC. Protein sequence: CASSENSREETQYF.